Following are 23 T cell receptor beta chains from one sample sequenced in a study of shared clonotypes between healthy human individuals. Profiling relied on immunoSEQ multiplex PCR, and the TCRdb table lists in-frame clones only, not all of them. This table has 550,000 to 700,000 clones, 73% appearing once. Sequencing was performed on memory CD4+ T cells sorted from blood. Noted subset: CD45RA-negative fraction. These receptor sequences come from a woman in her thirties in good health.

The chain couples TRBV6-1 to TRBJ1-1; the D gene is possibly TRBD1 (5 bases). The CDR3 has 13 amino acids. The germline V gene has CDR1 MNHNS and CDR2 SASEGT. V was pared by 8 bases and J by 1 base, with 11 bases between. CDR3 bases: TGTGCCAGCGCAGGACAAGAGAACACTGAAGCTTTCTTT. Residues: CASAGQENTEAFF.

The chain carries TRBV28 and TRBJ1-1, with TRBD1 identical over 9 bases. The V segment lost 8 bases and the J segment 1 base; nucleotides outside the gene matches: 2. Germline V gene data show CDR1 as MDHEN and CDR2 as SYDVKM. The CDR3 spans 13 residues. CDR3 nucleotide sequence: TGTGCCAGCGAGGGACAGGGGAACACTGAAGCTTTCTTT. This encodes CASEGQGNTEAFF.

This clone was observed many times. The CDR3 DNA reads as TGTGCCAGCAGTTTAACCAGCCAGACAGCTAACTATGGCTACACCTTC. It codes for CASSLTSQTANYGYTF. This chain connects TRBV27 to TRBJ1-2; tentative D call: TRBD1 (5 bases). V was trimmed by 2 bases and J by 0 bases, leaving 13 bases between them. The germline gives CDR1 MNHEY, CDR2 SMNVEV (reference sequence). This CDR3 is built from 16 residues.

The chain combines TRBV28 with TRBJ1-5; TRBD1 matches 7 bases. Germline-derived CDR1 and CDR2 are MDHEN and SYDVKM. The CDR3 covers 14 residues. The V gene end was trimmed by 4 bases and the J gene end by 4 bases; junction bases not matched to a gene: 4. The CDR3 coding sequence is TGTGCCAGCAGTTCAGGGACAGTTAATCAGCCCCAGCATTTT. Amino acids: CASSSGTVNQPQHF.

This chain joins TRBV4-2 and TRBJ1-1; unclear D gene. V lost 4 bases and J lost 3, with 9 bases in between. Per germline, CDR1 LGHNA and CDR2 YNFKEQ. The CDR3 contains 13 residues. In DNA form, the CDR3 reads TGTGCCAGCAGCCGAACAGAGTACACTGAAGCTTTCTTT. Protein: CASSRTEYTEAFF.

The CDR3 DNA follows: TGTGCCAGCAGCTCATCCGGGACCAAATCCTACGAGCAGTACTTC. Protein product: CASSSSGTKSYEQYF. This rearrangement joins TRBV9 to TRBJ2-7; either TRBD1 or TRBD2 may fit D (5 bases each). This CDR3 contains 15 residues. CDR1 and CDR2 from the germline V gene are SGDLS and YYNGEE. Deletions cut 4 bases from V and 1 base from J, with 15 bases between.

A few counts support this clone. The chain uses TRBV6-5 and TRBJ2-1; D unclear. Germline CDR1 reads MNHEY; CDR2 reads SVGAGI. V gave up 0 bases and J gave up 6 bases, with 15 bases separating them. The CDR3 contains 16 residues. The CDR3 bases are TGTGCCAGCAGTTACTCGAGAGCCCGGGTGACCAATGAGCAGTTCTTC. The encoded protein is CASSYSRARVTNEQFF.

The CDR3 region is CASSQDTNSGTGPYEQYF. CDR3 DNA sequence: TGCGCCAGCAGCCAAGACACAAACTCCGGGACAGGGCCCTACGAGCAGTACTTC. The chain has TRBV4-1 and TRBJ2-7, with 9 bases aligning to TRBD1. V gave up 0 bases and J gave up 2 bases; unmatched junction bases: 11. CDR3 length: 18 residues. Germline V gene lookup returns CDR1 MGHRA and CDR2 YSYEKL.

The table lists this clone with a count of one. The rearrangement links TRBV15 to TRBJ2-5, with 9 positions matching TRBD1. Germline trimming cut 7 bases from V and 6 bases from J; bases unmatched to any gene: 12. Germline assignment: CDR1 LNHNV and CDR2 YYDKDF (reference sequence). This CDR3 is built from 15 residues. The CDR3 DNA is TGTGCCACCACTTCAGACAGGGGGTGGGGGCAGACCCAGTACTTC. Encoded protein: CATTSDRGWGQTQYF.

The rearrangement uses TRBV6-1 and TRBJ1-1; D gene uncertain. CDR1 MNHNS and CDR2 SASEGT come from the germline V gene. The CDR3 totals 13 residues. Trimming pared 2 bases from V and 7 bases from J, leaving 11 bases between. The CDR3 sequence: CASSESRVGEAFF. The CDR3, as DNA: TGTGCCAGCAGTGAAAGCCGGGTGGGTGAAGCTTTCTTT.

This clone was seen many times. For the CDR3, the DNA is TGTGCCAGCAGTGGACTAGCGGGAGATACGCAGTATTTT. Translation: CASSGLAGDTQYF. V and J are TRBV2 and TRBJ2-3; 10 bases map to TRBD2. In germline, CDR1 is SNHLY, CDR2 FYNNEI. The V gene end was trimmed by 4 bases and the J gene end by 5 bases; junction bases not matched to a gene: 0. The CDR3 length is 13 residues.

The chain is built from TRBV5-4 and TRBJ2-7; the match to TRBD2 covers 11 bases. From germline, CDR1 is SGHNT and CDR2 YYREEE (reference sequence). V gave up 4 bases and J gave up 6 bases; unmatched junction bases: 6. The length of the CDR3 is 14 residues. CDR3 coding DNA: TGTGCCAGCAGCACAACCGGGACTAGCGGCGAGCAGTACTTC. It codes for CASSTTGTSGEQYF.

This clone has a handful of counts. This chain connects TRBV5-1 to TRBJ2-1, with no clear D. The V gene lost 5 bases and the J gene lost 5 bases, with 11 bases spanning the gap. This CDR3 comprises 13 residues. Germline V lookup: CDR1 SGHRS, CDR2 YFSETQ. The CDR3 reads CASRIDHDNEQFF. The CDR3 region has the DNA TGCGCCAGCAGAATAGATCATGACAATGAGCAGTTCTTC. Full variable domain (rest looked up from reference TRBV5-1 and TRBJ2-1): KAGVTQTPRYLIKTRGQQVTLSCSPISGHRSVSWYQQTPGQGLQFLFEYFSETQRNKGNFPGRFSGRQFSNSRSEMNVSTLELGDSALYLCASRIDHDNEQFFGPGTRLTVL.

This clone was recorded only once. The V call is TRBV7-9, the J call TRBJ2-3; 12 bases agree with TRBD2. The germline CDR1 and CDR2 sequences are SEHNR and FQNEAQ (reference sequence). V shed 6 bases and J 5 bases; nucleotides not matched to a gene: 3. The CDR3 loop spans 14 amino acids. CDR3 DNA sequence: TGTGCCAGCAGTTCTAGCGGGAGGGGAGATACGCAGTATTTT. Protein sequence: CASSSSGRGDTQYF.

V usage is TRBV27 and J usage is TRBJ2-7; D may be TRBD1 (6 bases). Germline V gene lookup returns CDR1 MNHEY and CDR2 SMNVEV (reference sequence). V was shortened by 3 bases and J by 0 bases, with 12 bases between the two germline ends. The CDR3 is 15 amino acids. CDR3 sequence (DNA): TGTGCCAGCAGTTTTAAAAGGGGGACCTCCTACGAGCAGTACTTC. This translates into CASSFKRGTSYEQYF.

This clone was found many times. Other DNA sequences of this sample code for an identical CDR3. The CDR3 region has the DNA TGCGCCAGCAGCTTGACAGAGAACACTGAAGCTTTCTTT. Translation: CASSLTENTEAFF. V gene TRBV5-1 combines with J gene TRBJ1-1, with D hard to call. CDR3 length equals 13 residues. V lost 1 base and J lost 1, with 5 bases in between. CDR1 SGHRS and CDR2 YFSETQ come from the germline V gene.

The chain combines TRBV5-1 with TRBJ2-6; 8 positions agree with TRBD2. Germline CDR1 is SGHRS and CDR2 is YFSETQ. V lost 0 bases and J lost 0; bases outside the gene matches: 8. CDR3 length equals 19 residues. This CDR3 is CASSLASSGLSSGANVLTF. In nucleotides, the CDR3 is TGCGCCAGCAGCTTGGCCTCTAGCGGGTTAAGCTCTGGGGCCAACGTCCTGACTTTC.

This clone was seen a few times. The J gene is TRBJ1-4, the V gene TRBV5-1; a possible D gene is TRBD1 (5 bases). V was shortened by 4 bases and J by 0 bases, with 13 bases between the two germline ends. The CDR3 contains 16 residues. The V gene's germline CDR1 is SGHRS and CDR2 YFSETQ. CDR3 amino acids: CASSDGTVATNEKLFF. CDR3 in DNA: TGCGCCAGCAGCGACGGGACGGTTGCAACTAATGAAAAACTGTTTTTT.

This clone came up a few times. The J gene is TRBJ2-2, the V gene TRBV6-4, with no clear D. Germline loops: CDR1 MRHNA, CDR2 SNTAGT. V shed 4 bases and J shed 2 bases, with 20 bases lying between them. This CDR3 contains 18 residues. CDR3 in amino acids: CASSGWRSKIHNTGELFF. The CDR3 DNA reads TGTGCCAGCAGTGGTTGGCGGTCCAAGATTCATAACACCGGGGAGCTGTTTTTT.

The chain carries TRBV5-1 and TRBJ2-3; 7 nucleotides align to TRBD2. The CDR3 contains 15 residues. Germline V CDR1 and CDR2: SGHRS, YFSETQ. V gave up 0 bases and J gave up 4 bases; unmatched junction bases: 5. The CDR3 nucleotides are TGCGCCAGCAGCTTGGGGCGGGGAGGGCCAGATACGCAGTATTTT. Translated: CASSLGRGGPDTQYF.

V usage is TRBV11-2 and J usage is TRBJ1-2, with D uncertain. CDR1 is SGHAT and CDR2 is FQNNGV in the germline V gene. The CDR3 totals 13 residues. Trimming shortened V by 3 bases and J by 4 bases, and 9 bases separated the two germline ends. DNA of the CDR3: TGTGCCAGCAGCTTGACGCAACCCTATGGCTACACCTTC. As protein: CASSLTQPYGYTF.

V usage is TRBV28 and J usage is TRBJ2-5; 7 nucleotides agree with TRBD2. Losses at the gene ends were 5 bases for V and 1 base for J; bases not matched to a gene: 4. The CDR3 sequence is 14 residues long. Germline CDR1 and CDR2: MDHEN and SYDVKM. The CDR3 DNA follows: TGTGCCAGCAGTCCCTCTAGCGGCCAAGAGACCCAGTACTTC. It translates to CASSPSSGQETQYF.

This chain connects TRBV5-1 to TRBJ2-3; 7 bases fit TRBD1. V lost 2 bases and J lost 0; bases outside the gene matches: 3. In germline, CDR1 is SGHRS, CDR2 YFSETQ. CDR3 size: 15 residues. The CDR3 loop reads CASSLLGQSTDTQYF. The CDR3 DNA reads TGCGCCAGCAGCTTATTGGGACAGAGCACAGATACGCAGTATTTT.